The 24 T cell receptor beta chains listed next were all sequenced from one sample in a study of regulatory T cells in long-lasting Graves disease. The authors built TCR beta libraries using iRepertoire HTBI primers and Arm-PCR of CDR3 regions. TCRdb itself ran the multiplex PCR reads through MiXCR, one entry per CDR3 protein. The data contain more than 400,000 distinct CDR3 sequences, around 15% of them singletons. Time point given: newly diagnosed GD, antithyroid drugs for less than 3 months. RNA from PBMCs was the source of the TCR library. Another study also made use of these data, one on T cells in Graves' hyperthyroidism and ophthalmopathy.

The specimen was peripheral blood mononuclear cells (PBMCs), collected at new diagnosis, from a patient treated with antithyroid drugs. The receptors were gathered from a woman in her 30s with Graves disease.

This clonotype came up a few times. V gene TRBV27 combines with J gene TRBJ2-5, with 11 bases lining up with TRBD2. CDR1 is MNHEY and CDR2 is SMNVEV in the germline V gene (reference sequence). The CDR3 contains 16 residues. J gave up 1 base and V 1 base, and 2 bases lay outside the gene matches. CDR3 protein: CASSLFTSGSQETQYF. The CDR3 region has the DNA TGTGCCAGCAGTTTATTCACTAGCGGGAGCCAAGAGACCCAGTACTTC.

About this clonotype: The CDR3 carries no conserved terminal phenylalanine or tryptophan, so it likely arises from a read error. V gene TRBV5-1 combines with J gene TRBJ1-6; tentatively, D is TRBD1 (6 bases). The germline V gene has CDR1 SGHRS and CDR2 YFSETQ. CDR3 length equals 14 residues. Trimming removed 4 bases at V and 12 bases at J, with 17 bases between. CDR3 nucleotides: TGCGCCAGCAGCCCTCGGGCAGGGGAGCTACCCCTCCACCTT. Encoded protein: CASSPRAGELPLHL.

This clonotype was seen at least ten times. A read error may account for a junction end that differs from germline. This rearrangement joins TRBV7-9 to TRBJ2-1, with 8 positions matching TRBD2. Germline loops: CDR1 SEHNR, CDR2 FQNEAQ (reference sequence). The CDR3 runs to 16 residues. The chain's CDR3 is CASSLSGGRSSNEQFF. The CDR3 DNA reads TGTGCCAGCAGCTTATCGGGCGGGAGGTCCTCCAATGAGCAGTTCTTC.

This clonotype was seen only a few times. V and J are TRBV15 and TRBJ2-5; 9 bases align to TRBD1. With V trimmed by 1 base and J by 5 bases, 8 bases remained unmatched. Per germline, CDR1 LNHNV and CDR2 YYDKDF (reference sequence). The CDR3 is made up of 16 amino acids. The DNA for the CDR3 is TGTGCCACCAGCAGAGGAGGGACAGGGCTTTCTGAGACCCAGTACTTC. Its translation is CATSRGGTGLSETQYF.

This clonotype was detected many times. V usage is TRBV7-2 and J usage is TRBJ2-7; the match to TRBD2 covers 9 bases. V was pared by 4 bases and J by 3 bases, with 4 bases of the junction left unmatched. From germline, CDR1 is SGHTA and CDR2 FQGNSA. The CDR3 is 14 residues long. In DNA, the CDR3 is TGTGCCAGCAGCTCCCTAGCGGGAAGCTACGAGCAGTACTTC. Residues: CASSSLAGSYEQYF.

The chain has TRBV4-2 and TRBJ2-5; TRBD2 aligns across 12 bases. The CDR3 totals 20 residues. Germline trimming cut 0 bases from V and 4 bases from J; bases unmatched to any gene: 15. Germline V lookup: CDR1 LGHNA, CDR2 YNFKEQ. CDR3 DNA sequence: TGTGCCAGCAGCCAAGAATTCCCCCATGCTAGCGGGAGGGGGGGAGAGACCCAGTACTTC. Protein sequence: CASSQEFPHASGRGGETQYF.

In this sample, this clonotype turned up a few times. This likely stems from a read error, as it lies one base from a far larger clone. The CDR3 DNA is TGTGCCAGCAGTTCCCGGGACCCCGGCGGCGGAGATACGCGGTATTTT. The encoded protein is CASSSRDPGGGDTRYF. The chain couples TRBV28 to TRBJ2-7; D might be TRBD1 or TRBD2, each matching 5 bases. The CDR3 is 16 amino acids. From germline, CDR1 is MDHEN and CDR2 SYDVKM.

This clonotype was picked up a small number of times. A much bigger clone sits one base away, suggesting this may be a read error. CDR3 nucleotide sequence: TGTGCCAGCAGCCCCCATTGGGAAACAGGGAACTTCTATGACTACACCTTC. Its protein product is CASSPHWETGNFYDYTF. The chain combines TRBV11-2 with TRBJ1-2; D possibly corresponds to TRBD1 (6 bases). Germline V gene sequence: CDR1 SGHAT, CDR2 FQNNGV. The CDR3 runs 17 residues.

There are many counts of this clonotype. The chain recombines TRBV20-1 with TRBJ2-7, with 12 bases matching TRBD2. The ends lost 4 bases at V and 3 bases at J; junction bases unmatched: 7. Germline CDR1 reads DFQATT; CDR2 reads SNEGSKA (reference sequence). CDR3 size: 15 residues. CDR3 bases: TGCAGTGCTATGGCAACTAGCGGGAGGCGCTACGAGCAGTACTTC. Its protein product is CSAMATSGRRYEQYF.

This clonotype showed up many times. This chain connects TRBV20-1 to TRBJ2-7; possible D gene TRBD2, 7 bases. The CDR3 loop spans 13 amino acids. V dropped 5 bases and J dropped 12 bases, with 23 bases sitting between them. Germline V gives CDR1 DFQATT, CDR2 SNEGSKA (reference sequence). The CDR3 region is CSAPGGMEGERYF. The CDR3 DNA reads as TGCAGTGCTCCCGGGGGGATGGAGGGGGAGAGGTACTTC.

This chain joins TRBV4-3 and TRBJ2-2, with a weak D call TRBD2 (5 bases). In germline, CDR1 is LGHNA, CDR2 YSLEER. Trimming removed 0 bases at V and 2 bases at J, with 16 bases between. The CDR3 has 18 residues. The CDR3 loop reads CASSQEPGLYTNTGELFF. The CDR3 coding sequence is TGCGCCAGCAGCCAAGAACCTGGACTCTATACAAACACCGGGGAGCTGTTTTTT.

This clonotype showed up many times. The chain carries TRBV6-1 and TRBJ1-2; D is unresolved. V dropped 6 bases and J dropped 12 bases, with 17 bases sitting between them. The CDR3 is made up of 12 amino acids. The germline gives CDR1 MNHNS, CDR2 SASEGT. The CDR3 sequence is CASRRVTMGDTF. In DNA form, the CDR3 reads TGTGCCAGCAGGAGGGTAACTATGGGTGACACCTTC.

This clonotype was counted at least ten times. This rearrangement joins TRBV12-3 or TRBV12-4 to TRBJ2-1; 8 bases line up with TRBD2. The CDR3 runs 14 residues. V shed 7 bases and J 8 bases; nucleotides not matched to a gene: 10. CDR3: CASIRTSRPHEQFF. As DNA, the CDR3 is TGTGCCAGCATTCGGACTAGCCGTCCCCATGAGCAGTTCTTC.

This clonotype was seen repeatedly, ten times or more. The chain is built from TRBV7-3 and TRBJ2-3, with D maybe TRBD2 (5 bases). The ends were cut back, 5 bases at V and 2 bases at J, with 11 bases in the middle. The CDR3 consists of 14 residues. CDR1 is SGHTA, CDR2 FQGTGA, per germline. The CDR3 here is CASSPDGLTDTQYF. For the CDR3, the DNA is TGTGCCAGCAGCCCGGACGGACTCACAGATACGCAGTATTTT.

The chain links TRBV9 to TRBJ2-1; 7 bases are shared with TRBD2. V shed 1 base and J 4 bases; nucleotides not matched to a gene: 8. Germline assignment: CDR1 SGDLS and CDR2 YYNGEE. This CDR3 contains 16 residues. CDR3 sequence reads: CASSVRSGLSYNEQFF. DNA for the CDR3: TGTGCCAGCAGCGTACGTAGCGGGCTTTCATACAATGAGCAGTTCTTC.

For this clonotype: A read error may explain this, as a much larger clone is one base away. The gene calls are TRBV27 and TRBJ1-1, with D perhaps matching TRBD1 (5 bases). In germline, CDR1 is MNHEY, CDR2 SMNVEV (reference sequence). The CDR3 has 17 amino acids. The CDR3 loop is CASSLVGTVNLDTEASF. In DNA, the CDR3 is TGTGCCAGCAGTTTAGTGGGCACTGTGAACTTGGACACTGAAGCTTCCTTT.

This clonotype was found a few times. The genes are TRBV6-2 or TRBV6-3 and TRBJ2-4, with D possibly TRBD1 on 5 matching bases. V was trimmed by 4 bases and J by 3 bases, leaving 22 bases between them. Germline V gene data show CDR1 as MNHEY and CDR2 as SVGEGT. The CDR3 consists of 18 residues. CDR3 in amino acids: CASSWGPSFQMGKNIQYF. The CDR3 coding sequence is TGTGCCAGCAGTTGGGGCCCGTCCTTTCAAATGGGCAAAAACATTCAGTACTTC.

The gene calls are TRBV28 and TRBJ1-6; no clear D. CDR3 size: 17 residues. The germline CDR1 and CDR2 sequences are MDHEN and SYDVKM. Trimming pared 5 bases from V and 10 bases from J, leaving 24 bases between. CDR3 region: CASSPILGVAMKSPLHF. The CDR3 DNA follows: TGTGCCAGCAGTCCTATACTTGGGGTTGCCATGAAATCACCCCTCCACTTT.

Ten or more counts support this clonotype. This chain links TRBV7-9 with TRBJ2-7; D ambiguous. Germline V gives CDR1 SEHNR, CDR2 FQNEAQ (reference sequence). V lost 5 bases, J lost 7 bases, and 18 bases lay in between. The CDR3 is 14 amino acids. As DNA, the CDR3 is TGTGCCAGCAGCCCAAGTGTAAGGCTTGGTGAGCAGTACTTC. It translates to CASSPSVRLGEQYF.

In its sample, this clonotype was seen many times. The chain couples TRBV7-9 to TRBJ2-1, with a possible D match to TRBD2 (6 bases). The CDR3 loop spans 15 amino acids. Germline-derived CDR1 and CDR2 are SEHNR and FQNEAQ (reference sequence). The germline V and J ends were trimmed by 4 bases and 4 bases, with 14 bases remaining between them. In nucleotides, the CDR3 is TGTGCCAGCAGCTCGCGGGGAGAGTATTACAATGAGCAGTTCTTC. It translates to CASSSRGEYYNEQFF.

This clonotype was recorded at least ten times. This sequence joins TRBV5-1 and TRBJ2-1, with 10 bases lining up with TRBD2. Germline V CDR1 and CDR2: SGHRS, YFSETQ. Trimming removed 3 bases from V and 6 bases from J; junction bases left unmatched: 6. The CDR3 length is 15 residues. The DNA for the CDR3 is TGCGCCAGCAGCTCCAAGCGGGAGGGAACCAATGAGCAGTTCTTC. Its protein product is CASSSKREGTNEQFF.

This clonotype was detected only a few times. The chain joins TRBV10-3 to TRBJ1-3; the D is unclear. Per the germline V gene, CDR1 is ENHRY and CDR2 is SYGVKD. V lost 10 bases and J 2 bases, leaving 18 bases between the germline ends. This CDR3 is built from 15 residues. The DNA of the CDR3 is TGTGCCACCCAGGTCAGCGGGGTTCCTGGAAACACCATATATTTT. Its protein product is CATQVSGVPGNTIYF.

The sample holds many counts of this clonotype. The chain carries TRBV20-1 and TRBJ2-3; D might be TRBD1 or TRBD2, each matching 5 bases. Germline CDR1 DFQATT, CDR2 SNEGSKA (reference sequence). The CDR3 contains 14 residues. Trimming left V 8 bases short and J 3 bases short, with 18 bases between. The CDR3 sequence: CSINMQGVTDTQYF. The CDR3 DNA is TGCAGTATTAACATGCAGGGAGTAACAGATACGCAGTATTTT.

The V gene is TRBV7-2, the J gene TRBJ1-2, with 7 bases aligning to TRBD1. CDR3 length equals 13 residues. After removal of 6 bases from V and 4 bases from J, the junction contained 5 bases not matched to a gene. From germline, CDR1 is SGHTA and CDR2 FQGNSA. Here the CDR3 DNA reads TGTGCCAGCAGTCCAGGGGGAGGCTATGGCTACACCTTC. Translation: CASSPGGGYGYTF.